Described below is a single T cell receptor beta chain sequence and its context. Its specificity is not known. Produced via immunoSEQ multiplex PCR; TCRdb's table is partial and in-frame only. Here the sample spans more than 5,500 clones, approximately 96% being singletons. The sample belongs to a study of naive CD8 T cells in extremely preterm neonates. The CDR3 runs to 15 residues. V was pared by 1 base and J by 11 bases, with 19 bases between. In germline, CDR1 is SGHRS, CDR2 YFSETQ. Sorting kept Annexin V-negative CD3+CD8+CD45RA+CCR7+ naive T cells. Whole-study findings and limits: Compared with older groups, preterm CDR3s were shorter, with fewer N additions and less trimming. Compared with all age groups, preterm neonates showed less repertoire richness. Limitations included small sample size and variable preterm productive templates.

The receptor's source is a human donor in good health. This sequence joins TRBV5-1 and TRBJ2-1, with a possible D match to TRBD2 (5 bases). Material for sequencing was naive CD8+ T cells from blood. The DNA for the CDR3 is TGCGCCAGCAGCTTGACTCCAGGATCGGGGTCGAAGCAGTTCTTC. Translated: CASSLTPGSGSKQFF. The variable domain in full, completed from reference TRBV5-1 and TRBJ2-1, reads KAGVTQTPRYLIKTRGQQVTLSCSPISGHRSVSWYQQTPGQGLQFLFEYFSETQRNKGNFPGRFSGRQFSNSRSEMNVSTLELGDSALYLCASSLTPGSGSKQFFGPGTRLTVL.